Listed here are 9 T cell receptor beta chains from one sample, sequenced in a study of monozygotic twins with inflammatory bowel disease. Reprocessing the 5' RACE reads, TCRdb reports a single entry for every CDR3 protein and omits DNA. This listing includes some 83,000 distinct CDR3 sequences. Sequencing was carried out using blood. The receptors were sampled from a human donor with ulcerative colitis or Crohn's disease, or a healthy co-twin of an affected twin (not recorded which).

The J gene is TRBJ1-1, the V gene TRBV12-3 or TRBV12-4; lacking DNA, the TRBD1 call made by TCRdb goes unchecked. CDR3 length: 14 amino acids. CDR3 loop: CASRPLDRVTEAFF.

This chain joins TRBV7-8 and TRBJ1-1; there is no DNA to check the TCRdb D call of TRBD1. This CDR3 is built from 15 residues. Germline V gives CDR1 SGHVS, CDR2 FQNEAQ. The CDR3 sequence: CASSPDSAGRTEAFF.

This clonotype is medium-sized by frequency. This chain connects TRBV5-1 to TRBJ1-1. The CDR3 runs to 16 residues. Germline-derived CDR1 and CDR2 are SGHRS and YFSETQ. CDR3: CASSWGFGSRIPEAFF. Drawing the rest from reference TRBV5-1 and TRBJ1-1, the complete variable domain is KAGVTQTPRYLIKTRGQQVTLSCSPISGHRSVSWYQQTPGQGLQFLFEYFSETQRNKGNFPGRFSGRQFSNSRSEMNVSTLELGDSALYLCASSWGFGSRIPEAFFGQGTRLTVV.

The chain employs TRBV7-9 and TRBJ1-1. Germline CDR1 SEHNR, CDR2 FQNEAQ (reference sequence). The CDR3 spans 14 residues. CDR3 sequence: CASSLAPPSTEAFF. Full variable domain (rest looked up from reference TRBV7-9 and TRBJ1-1): DTGVSQNPRHKITKRGQNVTFRCDPISEHNRLYWYRQTLGQGPEFLTYFQNEAQLEKSRLLSDRFSAERPKGSFSTLEIQRTEQGDSAMYLCASSLAPPSTEAFFGQGTRLTVV.

This chain connects TRBV7-9 to TRBJ2-7; the D gene TCRdb calls, TRBD1, cannot be checked with no DNA. Germline V lookup: CDR1 SEHNR, CDR2 FQNEAQ (reference sequence). This CDR3 has 13 residues. The CDR3 sequence is CASSETGFYEQYF. Combining the CDR3 with reference TRBV7-9 and TRBJ2-7 gives the whole variable domain DTGVSQNPRHKITKRGQNVTFRCDPISEHNRLYWYRQTLGQGPEFLTYFQNEAQLEKSRLLSDRFSAERPKGSFSTLEIQRTEQGDSAMYLCASSETGFYEQYFGPGTRLTVT.

V usage is TRBV2 and J usage is TRBJ2-5; TCRdb names TRBD1, which stays unverified in the absence of DNA. The CDR3 sequence is 14 residues long. Germline-derived CDR1 and CDR2 are SNHLY and FYNNEI. The CDR3: CASKGGGIEKTQYF. The entire variable domain, with the rest obtained from reference TRBV2 and TRBJ2-5, is as follows: EPEVTQTPSHQVTQMGQEVILRCVPISNHLYFYWYRQILGQKVEFLVSFYNNEISEKSEIFDDQFSVERPDGSNFTLKIRSTKLEDSAMYFCASKGGGIEKTQYFGPGTRLLVL.

V usage is TRBV19 and J usage is TRBJ1-1. CDR3 length equals 14 residues. Per the germline V gene, CDR1 is LNHDA and CDR2 is SQIVND (reference sequence). The CDR3 sequence is CASSNPTRPTEAFF.

The rearrangement uses TRBV20-1 and TRBJ1-1. Germline CDR1 DFQATT, CDR2 SNEGSKA (reference sequence). The CDR3 totals 12 residues. CDR3 in amino acids: CSARDGPTEAFF.

The rearrangement uses TRBV29-1 and TRBJ2-4; TCRdb returns TRBD1, unconfirmable since there is no DNA. The CDR3 runs to 16 residues. Germline V gene sequence: CDR1 SQVTM, CDR2 ANQGSEA. The CDR3 protein is CSVQNRDPLAKNIQYF.